Included here is one T cell receptor (beta chain) sequence, with context. The data derive from a study of blood T cell repertoires in COVID-19. V dropped 4 bases and J dropped 0; count of bases not matched to a gene: 7. The germline gives CDR1 SGHKS, CDR2 YYEKEE (reference sequence). This CDR3 region has 15 residues. Original methodology: Counts of nucleated cells, estimated from reference gene primer amplification, were obtained. Produced via immunoSEQ multiplex PCR; TCRdb's table is partial and in-frame only. That table gives V, J and clone size, and the DNA gave D and trimming. There are fewer than 600,000 clones in the sample; more than 75% occur only once, and over 1.5% lies in the top ten.

J is TRBJ2-7 and V is TRBV5-5; TRBD1 matches 7 bases. The sample was PBMCs or T cells enriched from blood (not recorded which). The receptor was isolated from a woman between 40 and 55 years old who had recovered from COVID-19. CDR3 residues: CASSTVAGGSYEQYF. Written as DNA, the CDR3 is TGTGCCAGCAGCACCGTAGCAGGGGGCTCCTACGAGCAGTACTTC.